This T cell receptor beta chain was obtained from a study of CD8 T cells in ankylosing spondylitis (dated by TCRdb to about 2017). At the level of the whole study: The study set out to find disease-linked TCR variants by profiling T cell receptor beta repertoires in ankylosing spondylitis patients and healthy donors. The whole study cohort included over a hundred healthy donors and around 25 ankylosing spondylitis patients. Samples of peripheral blood were taken, and for ankylosing spondylitis patients, synovial fluid was collected as well.

General study outcomes and caveats: The disease-linked clones showed a CD8+ phenotype and occurred at relatively low frequencies in peripheral blood. Some of the motif variants had been reported before in the synovial fluid and blood of reactive arthritis patients, a finding that suggests common disease-initiation mechanisms. A TCR beta motif made up of several highly homologous amino acid variants appeared to be characteristic of blood from ankylosing spondylitis patients. According to the report, matched synovial fluid samples from ankylosing spondylitis patients were significantly enriched for the disease-linked clones.

This clonotype was seen more than once but under ten times. Its antigen is currently not known. The sample holds no much larger clone one base away, and base qualities are not on file. Sequencing was performed on an Illumina HiSeq 2500. TCR beta libraries were prepared by quantitative 5'-RACE with molecular barcodes. The study's own analysis went as follows. A new computational method, built on a probabilistic model of VDJ rearrangement, was used to identify disease-linked TCR variants. TCRdb reprocessed the public reads (quality trimming at Q25 with fastp, clone calling with MiXCR) and kept in-frame beta chains. Each CDR3 protein appears once, grouped with its most common genes and DNA. These V and J calls originate from TCRdb's pipeline instead of the authors' own analysis. This sample lists around 430,000 distinct CDR3 sequences; roughly 18% were detected once. The ten largest account for 1% of the sample.

V is shortened by 4 bases, J by 0 bases, and the region joining them spans 17 bases. CDR1 and CDR2, per the germline V gene, are SGHRS and YFSETQ. The CDR3 covers 17 residues, taking in both the cysteine and the phenylalanine. Only CDR3 DNA remains: 51 bases, in frame from the first base. Sequencing input: blood, either unsorted or a sorted T cell fraction (not recorded which). The receptor was isolated from a male donor with ankylosing spondylitis. Recombination linked TRBV5-1 to TRBJ2-1; possibly the D gene is TRBD1, per 6 matching bases. The DNA sequence reads TGCGCCAGCAGCCAACAGGGTGGGATAAGCTCCTACAATGAGCAGTTCTTC. Protein translation: CASSQQGGISSYNEQFF.